The entry that follows covers one TCR beta chain sequence. Libraries were prepared by immunoSEQ multiplex PCR; TCRdb keeps only in-frame clonotypes and omits some of them. Here the sample spans under 250,000 clones, roughly 85% being singletons. This entry is derived from a study of blood T cell repertoires in COVID-19. Study-wide background: The cDNA or gDNA used as material had been derived from T cells, B-cell-depleted T cells, or PBMCs.

Germline V gene sequence: CDR1 SGHKS, CDR2 YYEKEE (reference sequence). The CDR3 spans 16 residues. V gave up 3 bases and J gave up 1 base; unmatched junction bases: 7. This receptor was taken from a woman aged 18-30 years with acute or convalescent COVID-19. The sample consisted of peripheral blood. The gene calls are TRBV5-5 and TRBJ1-1; 9 nucleotides line up with TRBD1. CDR3 nucleotides: TGTGCCAGCAGCTCCGGGACAGGGTGGGGGAACACTGAAGCTTTCTTT. Amino acid sequence: CASSSGTGWGNTEAFF.